Ten or more counts support the clone carrying this TCR beta chain. These data belong to a study of T cells after yellow fever vaccination. Using its own MiXCR run on the 5' RACE reads, TCRdb lists one record per CDR3 protein. The sample includes 610,000 or so distinct CDR3 sequences, over 9% seen only once; the top ten take just under 15%. The CDR3 is 14 residues long. Between the trimmed V and J ends, which lost 5 bases and 2 bases, there was a span of 13 bases. From germline, CDR1 is SGHTA and CDR2 FQGNSA. The TCR originated in a man aged 30-40 years who received the YFV17D yellow fever vaccine. This chain connects TRBV7-2 to TRBJ2-7; tentative D call: TRBD1 (6 bases). The sample was PBMCs, taken on the day of the yellow fever booster vaccination. The CDR3 loop reads CASSRTGIAYEQYF. The CDR3 region has the DNA TGTGCCAGCAGCCGAACAGGGATAGCCTACGAGCAGTACTTC. Full variable domain (outside the CDR3, taken from reference TRBV7-2 and TRBJ2-7): GAGVSQSPSNKVTEKGKDVELRCDPISGHTALYWYRQSLGQGLEFLIYFQGNSAPDKSGLPSDRFSAERTGGSVSTLTIQRTQQEDSAVYLCASSRTGIAYEQYFGPGTRLTVT.